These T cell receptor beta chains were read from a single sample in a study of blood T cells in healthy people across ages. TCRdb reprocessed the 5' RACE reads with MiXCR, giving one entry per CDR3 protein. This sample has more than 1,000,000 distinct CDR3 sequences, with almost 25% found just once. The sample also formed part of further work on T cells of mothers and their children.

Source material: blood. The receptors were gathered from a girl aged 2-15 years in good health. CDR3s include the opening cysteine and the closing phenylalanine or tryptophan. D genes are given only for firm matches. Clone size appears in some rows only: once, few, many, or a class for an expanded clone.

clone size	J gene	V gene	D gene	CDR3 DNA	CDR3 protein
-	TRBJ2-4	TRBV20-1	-	TGCAGTGCTAGAGAGGTTAACATTCAGTACTTC	CSAREVNIQYF
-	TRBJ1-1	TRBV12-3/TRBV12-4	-	TGTGCCAGCTGGACCGGCTGGGACACTGAAGCTTTCTTT	CASWTGWDTEAFF
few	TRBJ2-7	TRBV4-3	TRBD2	TGCGCCAGCAGCCAAGATCGGGAGGTCCACGAGCAGTACTTC	CASSQDREVHEQYF
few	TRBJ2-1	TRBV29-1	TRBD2	TGCAGCGTTGATACGGGGGGGGGCTACAATGAGCAGTTCTTC	CSVDTGGGYNEQFF
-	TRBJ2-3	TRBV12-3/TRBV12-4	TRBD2	TGTGCCAGCGCGGCGGGGGAATCTAGCACAGATACGCAGTATTTT	CASAAGESSTDTQYF
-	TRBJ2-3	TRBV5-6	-	TGTGCCAGCAGTCGTCAGACGAAGGCGGATGGTACGCAGTATTTT	CASSRQTKADGTQYF
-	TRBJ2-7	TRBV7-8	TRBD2	TGTGCCAGCAGCTTAAGTCCAGCGGGAGCTTACGAGCAGTACTTC	CASSLSPAGAYEQYF
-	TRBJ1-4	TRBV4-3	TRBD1	TGCGCCAGCAGCCAGGATCCGGGACAGGGGGCGGTCTCTAATGAAAAACTGTTTTTT	CASSQDPGQGAVSNEKLFF
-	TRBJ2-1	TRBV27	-	TGTGCCAGCAGATTTGGGGGCTCTTTCTACAATGAGCAGTTCTTC	CASRFGGSFYNEQFF
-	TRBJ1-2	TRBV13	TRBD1	TGTGCCAGCAGCTTTCGACAGGGCCACTATGGCTACACCTTC	CASSFRQGHYGYTF
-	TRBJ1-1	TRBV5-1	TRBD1	TGCGCCAGCAGCTTGGCACAGGGGGCGGAACGGACTGAAGCTTTCTTT	CASSLAQGAERTEAFF
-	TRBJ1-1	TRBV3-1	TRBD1	TGTGCCAGCAGCCAAGGACAGGGGGACACTGAAGCTTTCTTT	CASSQGQGDTEAFF